The clone carrying this TCR beta chain was observed a handful of times. What it binds is unknown. The primer mix had 60 Vbeta and 13 Jbeta primers. Data came from immunoSEQ multiplex PCR; TCRdb stores just in-frame clones and leaves some out. The table has 150,000 to 200,000 clones, roughly 80% seen once; the top ten hold roughly 6%. The source of the sample is a study of cytomegalovirus exposure and HLA in healthy donors. Findings and limits, study-wide: It was reported in a later analysis that an Asian-associated ancestry cluster showed fewer N-insertions than the roughly 710-donor mean. Roughly uniform depth of sequencing across donors was assumed in presence/absence analyses.

V lost 3 bases and J lost 2; bases outside the gene matches: 9. The CDR3 runs to 17 residues. The germline gives CDR1 LGHNA, CDR2 YNFKEQ. The specimen was PBMCs. The receptor comes from a man aged 35 to 55 in good health and CMV-seropositive. V gene TRBV4-2 combines with J gene TRBJ1-1; 10 bases map to TRBD1. The CDR3 DNA reads TGTGCCAGCAGCCAGACGGACAGGGGGATCGGAAACACTGAAGCTTTCTTT. Translated: CASSQTDRGIGNTEAFF.